The present T cell receptor beta chain was sequenced within a study of regulatory T cells in long-lasting Graves disease. Through Arm-PCR of CDR3 regions and iRepertoire HTBI primers, TCR beta libraries were built. In TCRdb, the multiplex PCR reads were re-called with MiXCR into one record per CDR3 protein. Seen here are fewer than 500,000 distinct CDR3 sequences, 15% to 20% observed once, and the top ten hold 9% to 15%. Stated time point: newly diagnosed GD, antithyroid drugs for less than 3 months. Researchers made the TCR library from RNA that was extracted from PBMCs. This CDR3 has 15 residues. V was pared by 2 bases and J by 3 bases, with 6 bases of the junction left unmatched. This clonotype showed up many times. These same data were also listed under a study on T cells in Graves' hyperthyroidism and ophthalmopathy.

The source was peripheral blood mononuclear cells (PBMCs), collected at new diagnosis, from a patient treated with antithyroid drugs. The receptor was derived from a middle-aged man with Graves disease. The V gene is TRBV12-3 or TRBV12-4, the J gene TRBJ2-5, with 7 bases that match TRBD1. As DNA, the CDR3 is TGTGCCAGCAGTTTAAGGAAGGGACAGAAAGAGACCCAGTACTTC. This sequence encodes CASSLRKGQKETQYF.